These 21 T cell receptor beta chains share one sample of origin, sequenced in a study of radiation and T cells in renal cell carcinoma. Noted time point: blood 2 weeks post-SBRT. Treatment of the sample: 15 Gy SBRT to primary tumor, nephrectomy 4 weeks later. Profiling relied on immunoSEQ multiplex PCR, and the TCRdb table lists in-frame clones only, not all of them. The repertoire holds 150,000 to 190,000 clones, with roughly 87% as singletons. The sequences come from blood, collected from a patient whose treatment included radiotherapy and nephrectomy. These receptors were taken from a woman aged 45-59 years with renal cell carcinoma.

The gene calls are TRBV4-3 and TRBJ2-3; D is undetermined. Germline V CDR1 and CDR2: LGHNA, YSLEER. The CDR3 covers 16 residues. V lost 0 bases, J lost 2 bases, and 12 bases lay in between. The CDR3 bases are TGCGCCAGCAGCCAAGATAGGGCCAGTTACACAGATACGCAGTATTTT. Protein: CASSQDRASYTDTQYF.

This rearrangement joins TRBV6-6 to TRBJ2-7; D is unclear. Germline CDR1 is MNHNY and CDR2 is SVGAGI (reference sequence). The CDR3 spans 14 residues. V lost 2 bases and J lost 0, with 8 bases in between. CDR3 nucleotides: TGTGCCAGCAGTTACGATCCTTACTCCTACGAGCAGTACTTC. This translates into CASSYDPYSYEQYF.

This clone was observed a single time. This chain joins TRBV4-2 and TRBJ1-5; no reliable D call. This CDR3 contains 13 residues. Germline CDR1 is LGHNA and CDR2 is YNFKEQ. Between the trimmed V and J ends, which lost 5 bases and 5 bases, there was a span of 10 bases. The CDR3 coding sequence is TGTGCCAGCAGCACCCATACCTATCAGCCCCAGCATTTT. Translated, it gives CASSTHTYQPQHF.

J is TRBJ1-5 and V is TRBV2; TRBD1 is a possible D gene (6 bases). CDR3 size: 13 residues. Per germline, CDR1 SNHLY and CDR2 FYNNEI. The V and J ends lost 3 bases and 7 bases respectively, with 10 bases between them. The DNA of the CDR3 is TGTGCCAGCAGTGAGTTGCAGGGGCAGCCCCAGCATTTT. This sequence encodes CASSELQGQPQHF.

This chain links TRBV6-1 with TRBJ2-7; 7 nucleotides align to TRBD2. Germline CDR1 MNHNS, CDR2 SASEGT. The CDR3 consists of 14 residues. Trimming cost V 4 bases and J 4 bases; bases outside gene matches: 7. DNA for the CDR3: TGTGCCAGCAGTGCATCGGTCGGGGGGTACGAGCAGTACTTC. It codes for CASSASVGGYEQYF.

A single count supports this clone. This chain uses TRBV4-2 with TRBJ2-7; D is unresolved. The V gene lost 3 bases and the J gene lost 4 bases, with 16 bases spanning the gap. This CDR3 region has 15 residues. Germline CDR1 and CDR2: LGHNA and YNFKEQ. CDR3 region: CASSQNTKGTYEQYF. The CDR3 nucleotides read TGTGCCAGCAGCCAGAATACAAAGGGCACATACGAGCAGTACTTC.

Worth noting for this clone: A read error may account for a junction end that differs from germline. V gene TRBV11-2 combines with J gene TRBJ1-5; the match to TRBD1 covers 7 bases. CDR3 size: 15 residues. Germline CDR1 reads SGHAT; CDR2 reads FQNNGV. The CDR3 bases are TGTGCCAGCAGCGTAGACGGGGGACAGTATCAGCCCCAGCATTTT. It translates to CASSVDGGQYQPQHF.

The rearrangement links TRBV19 to TRBJ1-1; 7 positions agree with TRBD1. The V segment lost 1 base and the J segment 5 bases; nucleotides outside the gene matches: 7. From germline, CDR1 is LNHDA and CDR2 SQIVND (reference sequence). CDR3 length: 15 residues. CDR3 DNA sequence: TGTGCCAGTAGTATAGGGAACAGGGGATGGACTGAAGCTTTCTTT. Translating gives CASSIGNRGWTEAFF.

This chain joins TRBV6-6 and TRBJ1-5; no definite D call. The CDR3 is 13 amino acids. Trimming took 6 bases from V and 0 from J, leaving 6 bases between them. The germline V gene has CDR1 MNHNY and CDR2 SVGAGI (reference sequence). Here the CDR3 DNA reads TGTGCCAGCAGACCAGATAGCAATCAGCCCCAGCATTTT. Translating gives CASRPDSNQPQHF.

This clone was seen once. The CDR3 is CASRAGVSEQFF. The CDR3 DNA reads TGTGCCAGCCGCGCAGGGGTCAGTGAGCAGTTCTTC. The chain couples TRBV2 to TRBJ2-1; possible D gene TRBD1, 6 bases. CDR1 and CDR2 from the germline V gene are SNHLY and FYNNEI. The germline V and J ends were trimmed by 8 bases and 9 bases, with 14 bases remaining between them. This CDR3 is 12 amino acids long.

Points on this clone: The junction shows a germline mismatch at one end, possibly a read error. This rearrangement joins TRBV11-2 to TRBJ1-2, with 8 bases that match TRBD1. Looked up from germline, CDR1 is SGHAT and CDR2 is FQNNGV. The CDR3 has 14 amino acids. The CDR3 is CASSLDRQGPLSHF. CDR3 sequence (DNA): TGTGCCAGCAGCTTAGATCGACAGGGGCCCCTTTCACACTTC.

This sequence joins TRBV4-3 and TRBJ2-2; 12 nucleotides align to TRBD2. Germline V gene data show CDR1 as LGHNA and CDR2 as YSLEER. This CDR3 comprises 19 residues. Germline trimming cut 0 bases from V and 6 bases from J; bases unmatched to any gene: 11. CDR3 DNA: TGCGCCAGCAGCCAAGATGCTAGCGGGGGGGCCAATCTCCCCGGGGAGCTGTTTTTT. Translated: CASSQDASGGANLPGELFF.

This chain uses TRBV5-1 with TRBJ2-3; the match to TRBD2 covers 9 bases. The trim removed 1 base at V and 1 base at J, leaving 7 bases unmatched. Germline values: CDR1 SGHRS, CDR2 YFSETQ. This CDR3 is 17 amino acids long. This chain's CDR3 is CASSLSGGLARTDTQYF. CDR3 DNA sequence: TGCGCCAGCAGCTTGAGTGGGGGACTAGCTCGCACAGATACGCAGTATTTT.

A single count supports this clone. The V and J genes are TRBV18 and TRBJ2-7; 11 positions agree with TRBD1. Germline CDR1 is KGHSH and CDR2 is LQKENI. Unmatched junction bases numbered 3, after V lost 3 bases and J lost 5 bases. The CDR3 sequence is 14 residues long. CDR3 amino acids: CASSPRTGGNEQYF. The CDR3 nucleotides are TGTGCCAGCTCACCCCGGACAGGGGGCAACGAGCAGTACTTC.

The genes are TRBV10-1 and TRBJ1-5; D remains unclear. CDR1 WNHNN and CDR2 SYGVQD come from the germline V gene (reference sequence). This CDR3 is 14 amino acids long. The V end was cut by 2 bases, the J end by 1 base, with 6 bases between. The CDR3 sequence is CASSEGRSNQPQHF. In nucleotides, the CDR3 is TGCGCCAGCAGTGAGGGACGCAGCAATCAGCCCCAGCATTTT.

The CDR3 is CASQGLNEQFF. The CDR3 nucleotides are TGTGCCAGCCAGGGGCTTAATGAGCAGTTCTTC. The rearrangement uses TRBV6-5 and TRBJ2-1; possibly TRBD1 for D (6 bases). The CDR3 loop spans 11 amino acids. Germline V gene data show CDR1 as MNHEY and CDR2 as SVGAGI. V was trimmed by 8 bases and J by 7 bases, leaving 9 bases between them.

CDR3 bases: TGTGCCAGCAGGGTCGGAGCTGGAGAGCAGTTCTTC. Protein: CASRVGAGEQFF. This chain connects TRBV9 to TRBJ2-1; D unresolved. The CDR3 length is 12 residues. Germline-derived CDR1 and CDR2 are SGDLS and YYNGEE. V was trimmed by 5 bases and J by 10 bases, leaving 13 bases between them.

This chain links TRBV10-1 with TRBJ2-3; either TRBD1 or TRBD2 may supply D (6 bases each). CDR1 and CDR2 (germline): WNHNN, SYGVQD (reference sequence). CDR3 length equals 15 residues. V was trimmed by 4 bases and J by 4 bases, leaving 15 bases between them. This CDR3 is CASSGQEGFADTQYF. In DNA form, the CDR3 reads TGCGCCAGCAGTGGACAGGAGGGATTCGCAGATACGCAGTATTTT.

The chain joins TRBV5-6 to TRBJ2-7; 8 nucleotides line up with TRBD1. The V and J ends lost 0 bases and 2 bases, in that order; junction bases with no gene match: 1. Per the germline V gene, CDR1 is SGHDT and CDR2 is YYEEEE. This CDR3 region has 14 residues. CDR3 region: CASSLGQGPYEQYF. The CDR3, as DNA: TGTGCCAGCAGCTTGGGACAGGGGCCCTACGAGCAGTACTTC.

The genes are TRBV5-6 and TRBJ2-3; TRBD1 is a possible D gene (6 bases). Germline V gives CDR1 SGHDT, CDR2 YYEEEE. The V end lost 2 bases, the J end lost 3 bases, and 10 bases lay between the germline ends. The CDR3 runs 14 residues. CDR3 coding DNA: TGTGCCAGCAGCTTCCTGACAGGTACAGATACGCAGTATTTT. It codes for CASSFLTGTDTQYF. Based on the CDR3 plus reference TRBV5-6 and TRBJ2-3, the full variable domain is DAGVTQSPTHLIKTRGQQVTLRCSPKSGHDTVSWYQQALGQGPQFIFQYYEEEERQRGNFPDRFSGHQFPNYSSELNVNALLLGDSALYLCASSFLTGTDTQYFGPGTRLTVL.

The chain has TRBV11-2 and TRBJ2-7; 8 bases align to TRBD1. This CDR3 region has 14 residues. V trimming: 2 bases; J trimming: 5 bases; junction bases outside the gene matches: 5. Germline V gene data show CDR1 as SGHAT and CDR2 as FQNNGV. This CDR3 reads CASSLTRGQDEQYF. The DNA of the CDR3 is TGTGCCAGCAGCTTAACCCGGGGACAGGACGAGCAGTACTTC. The variable domain in full, completed from reference TRBV11-2 and TRBJ2-7, reads EAGVAQSPRYKIIEKRQSVAFWCNPISGHATLYWYQQILGQGPKLLIQFQNNGVVDDSQLPKDRFSAERLKGVDSTLKIQPAKLEDSAVYLCASSLTRGQDEQYFGPGTRLTVT.